The 25 T cell receptor beta chains listed next were all sequenced from one sample in a study of T cells in Graves' hyperthyroidism and ophthalmopathy (dated by TCRdb to about 2019). The library was produced with multiplex PCR. TCRdb names Illumina HiSeq 2000 as the instrument used. The TCR beta CDR3 regions were amplified from RNA transcripts. For the first round of RT-PCR on the TCR CDR3, the HTBI primer set was used together with the Qiagen OneStep RT-PCR kit. The raw public reads went through TCRdb reprocessing: fastp at Q25, MiXCR clone calling, in-frame beta chains kept. Each CDR3 protein gets just one entry, which takes the most common genes and DNA from the rows behind it. This sample is represented by hundreds of thousands of distinct CDR3 sequences; approximately 42% of them were singletons. Under 8% of the sample belongs to the ten largest clones. The sample taken for sequencing was peripheral blood or thyroid tissue (not recorded which). These receptors all stem from an adult man with Graves' disease, either hyperthyroidism or ophthalmopathy (not recorded which).

This chain uses TRBV24-1 with TRBJ2-5, with D possibly being TRBD2 (5 bases). Looked up from germline, CDR1 is KGHDR and CDR2 is SFDVKD. CDR3 length equals 13 residues. CDR3 sequence (DNA): TGTGCTAGAGAGGCGGGCAGAGGGGAGACCCAGTACTTC. This gives the protein CAREAGRGETQYF.

This clonotype has only one observation. The genes are TRBV2 and TRBJ2-7, with 10 bases fitting TRBD1. Germline assignment: CDR1 SNHLY and CDR2 FYNNEI. The CDR3 consists of 15 residues. The V gene end was trimmed by 10 bases and the J gene end by 2 bases; junction bases not matched to a gene: 11. The CDR3 is CATRSGTGDPYEQYF. The CDR3 DNA sequence: TGTGCCACCAGATCCGGGACAGGGGATCCCTACGAGCAGTACTTC.

This chain links TRBV5-6 with TRBJ1-5, with a possible D match to TRBD1 (5 bases). Germline V lookup: CDR1 SGHDT, CDR2 YYEEEE. Trimming pared 2 bases from V and 0 bases from J, leaving 12 bases between. This CDR3 spans 16 amino acids. CDR3: CASSFWLRGSNQPQHF. CDR3 DNA sequence: TGTGCCAGCAGCTTCTGGCTGAGGGGTAGCAATCAGCCCCAGCATTTT.

The V gene is TRBV4-1, the J gene TRBJ2-7; the D gene is possibly TRBD2 (6 bases). Germline loops: CDR1 MGHRA, CDR2 YSYEKL. V was shortened by 0 bases and J by 0 bases, with 9 bases between the two germline ends. The CDR3 is 15 residues long. CDR3 sequence reads: CASSQELASSYEQYF. DNA of the CDR3: TGCGCCAGCAGCCAAGAACTAGCCAGCTCCTACGAGCAGTACTTC.

V usage is TRBV29-1 and J usage is TRBJ1-2, with a possible D match to TRBD1 (5 bases). V shed 3 bases and J shed 2 bases, with 13 bases lying between them. CDR1 is SQVTM and CDR2 is ANQGSEA in the germline V gene. This CDR3 comprises 14 residues. The CDR3 sequence: CSVEYPGRNYGYTF. The CDR3 coding sequence is TGCAGCGTTGAGTATCCAGGGAGAAACTATGGCTACACCTTC.

Note on this clonotype: Here the CDR3 omits its conserved ending phenylalanine or tryptophan, so a read error is the likely source. The V call is TRBV24-1, the J call TRBJ1-1; D ambiguous. The germline V and J ends were trimmed by 8 bases and 1 base, with 10 bases remaining between them. Germline V gives CDR1 KGHDR, CDR2 SFDVKD. The CDR3 runs 13 residues. CDR3 region: CATTPGGNTEAFS. CDR3 bases: TGTGCCACCACCCCCGGAGGGAACACTGAAGCTTTCTCT.

The chain carries TRBV11-2 and TRBJ1-1; possibly TRBD1 for D (6 bases). The CDR3 runs to 15 residues. V lost 5 bases, J lost 2 bases, and 15 bases lay in between. Looked up from germline, CDR1 is SGHAT and CDR2 is FQNNGV. As DNA, the CDR3 is TGTGCCAGCAGCGCGGGGGGGGGACAAAACACTGAAGCTTTCTTT. It translates to CASSAGGGQNTEAFF.

This clonotype was seen a few times. This chain uses TRBV30 with TRBJ1-3; D gene unclear. Germline V gives CDR1 GTSNPN, CDR2 SVGIG (reference sequence). Trimming took 2 bases from V and 4 from J, leaving 6 bases between them. This CDR3 spans 12 amino acids. CDR3 in DNA: TGTGCCTGGAGTCCCAAAGGAAACACCATATATTTT. Translating gives CAWSPKGNTIYF.

The chain links TRBV5-1 to TRBJ1-5; D may be TRBD1 (5 bases). Deletions cut 1 base from V and 0 bases from J, with 8 bases between. The CDR3 is 15 amino acids. The V gene's germline CDR1 is SGHRS and CDR2 YFSETQ. CDR3 nucleotide sequence: TGCGCCAGCAGCTTGTCGACAGATAGCAATCAGCCCCAGCATTTT. The encoded protein is CASSLSTDSNQPQHF.

To note about this clonotype: One junction end disagrees with the germline gene, perhaps due to a read error. The chain has TRBV9 and TRBJ1-3; D may be TRBD1 (6 bases). CDR1 SGDLS and CDR2 YYNGEE come from the germline V gene. The CDR3 extends over 17 amino acids. CDR3 in DNA: TGCGCCAGCAGTGGGGCAGGGGATGTCTTTGCTGGAAACACCATATATTTT. It encodes CASSGAGDVFAGNTIYF. Based on the CDR3 plus reference TRBV9 and TRBJ1-3, the full variable domain is DSGVTQTPKHLITATGQRVTLRCSPRSGDLSVYWYQQSLDQGLQFLIQYYNGEERAKGNILERFSAQQFPDLHSELNLSSLELGDSALYFCASSGAGDVFAGNTIYFGEGSWLTVV.

This clonotype has a handful of counts. V is TRBV10-3 and J is TRBJ2-7; D uncertain. Trimming stripped 5 bases from V and 4 bases from J, with 6 bases between. In germline, CDR1 is ENHRY, CDR2 SYGVKD. CDR3 length: 11 amino acids. The CDR3 spells CAISNGYEQYF. CDR3 sequence (DNA): TGTGCCATCAGTAATGGTTACGAGCAGTACTTC.

This clonotype has just a few counts. V gene TRBV7-9 combines with J gene TRBJ1-4; TRBD1 is a possible D gene (6 bases). The V end lost 1 base, the J end lost 4 bases, and 13 bases lay between the germline ends. The germline V gene has CDR1 SEHNR and CDR2 FQNEAQ (reference sequence). The CDR3 totals 16 residues. The CDR3 DNA is TGTGCCAGCAGCTTAGTTGGGGGGCTTGGTAATGAAAAACTGTTTTTT. Protein: CASSLVGGLGNEKLFF.

The chain couples TRBV7-9 to TRBJ1-2; no definite D call. CDR1 and CDR2 (germline): SEHNR, FQNEAQ (reference sequence). V was clipped by 5 bases and J by 6 bases, with 13 bases between them. The CDR3 loop spans 13 amino acids. The CDR3 loop reads CASSPRVSNGYTF. The DNA of the CDR3 is TGTGCCAGCAGCCCCAGAGTTTCGAATGGCTACACCTTC.

This clonotype was seen repeatedly, ten times or more. The J gene is TRBJ1-5, the V gene TRBV20-1; TRBD1 is a possible D gene (6 bases). V was trimmed by 1 base and J by 12 bases, leaving 13 bases between them. The germline V gene encodes CDR1 DFQATT and CDR2 SNEGSKA (reference sequence). The CDR3 sequence is 12 residues long. CDR3 nucleotides: TGCAGTGCTAGAGCTCAGGGGCGTATCCAGCATTTT. Translating gives CSARAQGRIQHF.

The V gene is TRBV29-1, the J gene TRBJ2-5, with D perhaps matching TRBD2 (5 bases). Germline values: CDR1 SQVTM, CDR2 ANQGSEA. V shed 6 bases and J shed 8 bases, with 16 bases lying between them. The CDR3 has 12 amino acids. This CDR3 reads CSVGQLGDTQYF. The CDR3 nucleotides are TGCAGCGTAGGGCAGTTGGGAGATACCCAGTACTTC.

V gene TRBV29-1 combines with J gene TRBJ2-7; the D gene is possibly TRBD1 (5 bases). The CDR3 runs to 11 residues. Germline values: CDR1 SQVTM, CDR2 ANQGSEA. V shed 5 bases and J shed 0 bases, with 5 bases lying between them. CDR3 loop: CSVTGSYEQYF. The CDR3 bases are TGCAGCGTTACAGGCTCCTACGAGCAGTACTTC.

Points on this clonotype: A much bigger clone sits one base away, suggesting this may be a read error. CDR3 nucleotide sequence: TGTGCCGGCAGCGACAGCCGTGGGGGGACCCAGTACTTC. It codes for CAGSDSRGGTQYF. The rearrangement uses TRBV7-2 and TRBJ2-5; D assignment may be TRBD1 or TRBD2 (5 bases each). The CDR3 covers 13 residues. Per germline, CDR1 SGHTA and CDR2 FQGNSA.

This clonotype was seen a few times. The rearrangement links TRBV10-3 to TRBJ2-5; D might be TRBD1 (6 bases). Germline-derived CDR1 and CDR2 are ENHRY and SYGVKD. CDR3 length: 13 amino acids. V was cut by 10 bases and J by 5 bases, with 17 bases left in between. CDR3 protein: CASTTQGGETQYF. For the CDR3, the DNA is TGTGCCAGCACTACACAGGGCGGTGAGACCCAGTACTTC.

This clonotype was detected a few times. This chain connects TRBV10-3 to TRBJ2-7, with 10 positions matching TRBD1. J lost 2 bases, V lost 2 bases, and 0 bases had no gene match. Germline V lookup: CDR1 ENHRY, CDR2 SYGVKD. The CDR3 extends over 14 amino acids. CDR3 in DNA: TGTGCCATCAGTGAGGGGACAGGGGCCTACGAGCAGTACTTC. This encodes CAISEGTGAYEQYF.

This clonotype was observed at least ten times. CDR3 nucleotides: TGTGCCAGCAGCACATCCGGGACGGTGAACACTGAAGCTTTCTTT. Translation: CASSTSGTVNTEAFF. This chain connects TRBV9 to TRBJ1-1; D is possibly TRBD1 (5 bases). The germline CDR1 and CDR2 sequences are SGDLS and YYNGEE. This CDR3 region has 15 residues. Trimming stripped 4 bases from V and 0 bases from J, with 13 bases between.

This clonotype was detected a few times. The rearrangement uses TRBV20-1 and TRBJ2-7; TRBD2 aligns across 7 bases. The V gene's germline CDR1 is DFQATT and CDR2 SNEGSKA (reference sequence). The V gene end was trimmed by 5 bases and the J gene end by 4 bases; junction bases not matched to a gene: 11. The CDR3 has 14 residues. The CDR3 bases are TGCAGTGCTGATGAAAGCGGGGTAGGTTACGAGCAGTACTTC. It yields the protein CSADESGVGYEQYF.

This clonotype occurred many times. The V call is TRBV6-6, the J call TRBJ1-5; D gene ambiguous. V was trimmed by 2 bases and J by 0 bases, leaving 11 bases between them. The CDR3 is 16 residues long. CDR1 and CDR2 from the germline V gene are MNHNY and SVGAGI (reference sequence). The CDR3 DNA is TGTGCCAGCAGTTACCTTCCACTTGATAGCAATCAGCCCCAGCATTTT. This codes for CASSYLPLDSNQPQHF.

Turning to this clonotype: Germline and junction disagree at one end, which may indicate a read error. The rearrangement joins TRBV7-2 to TRBJ2-7; TRBD2 agrees at 8 bases. Per germline, CDR1 SGHTA and CDR2 FQGNSA. This CDR3 is 15 amino acids long. The CDR3 region is CASSPTSGVRYEQHF. In DNA form, the CDR3 reads TGTGCCAGCAGCCCCACTAGCGGAGTTAGGTACGAGCAGCACTTC.

There are a few counts of this clonotype. A much larger clone differs by one base, so this may be a read error. The chain uses TRBV10-2 and TRBJ2-6; 8 bases match TRBD1. This CDR3 is 15 amino acids long. Per germline, CDR1 WSHSY and CDR2 SAAADI. The CDR3 nucleotides are TGCGTCACCACAGGGGGTCTACTGGGGGCCAACGTCCTGACTTTC. Its translation: CVTTGGLLGANVLTF.

The CDR3 sequence is CASSGTDNQETQYF. CDR3 DNA sequence: TGTGCCAGCAGCGGGACAGACAACCAAGAGACCCAGTACTTC. V gene TRBV9 combines with J gene TRBJ2-5, with TRBD1 as a possible D gene (6 bases). Germline V lookup: CDR1 SGDLS, CDR2 YYNGEE. V was clipped by 3 bases and J by 0 bases, with 9 bases between them. This CDR3 is 14 amino acids long.